The 14 T cell receptor beta chains reported below all come from one sample, sequenced in a study of beta chain features in type 1 diabetes. The isolated RNA, all of it, was reverse transcribed, so expressed TCRB transcripts were what got sequenced. Produced via immunoSEQ multiplex PCR; TCRdb's table is partial and in-frame only. The table lists 300,000 to 400,000 clones, approximately 11% of them singletons, with around 0.015% in the top ten. Material for sequencing was naive CD4+ T cells from blood. These receptors came from a woman aged 30 to 39 in good health.

J is TRBJ2-3 and V is TRBV18; 12 bases agree with TRBD2. Germline CDR1 is KGHSH and CDR2 is LQKENI. Trimming cost V 0 bases and J 0 bases; bases outside gene matches: 4. The CDR3 loop spans 18 amino acids. The CDR3 DNA is TGTGCCAGCTCACCACCTGGACTAGCGGGGTCTAGCACAGATACGCAGTATTTT. The encoded protein is CASSPPGLAGSSTDTQYF.

This sequence joins TRBV5-1 and TRBJ1-1, with TRBD1 as a possible D gene (5 bases). V gave up 0 bases and J gave up 0 bases, with 12 bases separating them. The CDR3 sequence is 16 residues long. Germline CDR1 and CDR2: SGHRS and YFSETQ. The CDR3 is CASSLEGSTMNTEAFF. DNA of the CDR3: TGCGCCAGCAGCTTGGAGGGGTCTACTATGAACACTGAAGCTTTCTTT.

This clone was observed once. This chain joins TRBV9 and TRBJ2-6; no clear D. The CDR3 sequence is 17 residues long. V was shortened by 3 bases and J by 0 bases, with 13 bases between the two germline ends. The germline gives CDR1 SGDLS, CDR2 YYNGEE. The CDR3 here is CASSGEYRSSGANVLTF. The CDR3 DNA sequence: TGTGCCAGCAGCGGAGAATACAGAAGCTCTGGGGCCAACGTCCTGACTTTC.

The rearrangement uses TRBV19 and TRBJ2-5; D is uncertain. The J call may be incorrect, as the DNA end agrees better with TRBJ2-7. Germline V gene sequence: CDR1 LNHDA, CDR2 SQIVND (reference sequence). The CDR3 extends over 13 amino acids. CDR3 region: CASSGPGPNEQYF. The CDR3 DNA is TGTGCCAGTAGTGGTCCCGGTCCCAACGAGCAGTACTTC.

The rearrangement links TRBV7-9 to TRBJ2-7; perhaps TRBD1 as D (6 bases). There are 18 residues in the CDR3. Germline V gives CDR1 SEHNR, CDR2 FQNEAQ (reference sequence). Between the trimmed V and J ends, which lost 4 bases and 5 bases, there was a span of 27 bases. The CDR3 DNA follows: TGTGCCAGCAGCTCGCAGCAAACGAGAGGACAGTTACGAAACGAGCAGTACTTC. This gives the protein CASSSQQTRGQLRNEQYF.

Only a few counts were recorded for this clone. The V and J genes are TRBV16 and TRBJ2-7; 7 nucleotides match TRBD2. The J segment lost 3 bases and the V segment lost 1 base, leaving 0 bases of the junction unmatched. This CDR3 spans 13 amino acids. In germline, CDR1 is KGHSY, CDR2 FQNENV. This CDR3 is CASSQWEGYEQYF. CDR3 nucleotide sequence: TGTGCCAGCAGCCAATGGGAGGGCTACGAGCAGTACTTC. The variable domain in full, completed from reference TRBV16 and TRBJ2-7, reads GEEVAQTPKHLVRGEGQKAKLYCAPIKGHSYVFWYQQVLKNEFKFLISFQNENVFDETGMPKERFSAKCLPNSPCSLEIQATKLEDSAVYFCASSQWEGYEQYFGPGTRLTVT.

V usage is TRBV5-5 and J usage is TRBJ2-1, with 13 bases aligning to TRBD2. Germline lookup yields CDR1 SGHKS and CDR2 YYEKEE (reference sequence). The CDR3 contains 15 residues. J lost 6 bases, V lost 2 bases, and 2 bases had no gene match. CDR3 region: CASSFGLAGVNEQFF. CDR3 sequence (DNA): TGTGCCAGCAGCTTCGGACTAGCGGGAGTCAATGAGCAGTTCTTC.

The V and J genes are TRBV7-2 and TRBJ2-7; TRBD2 might be the D (5 bases). The CDR3 contains 13 residues. Trimming stripped 7 bases from V and 6 bases from J, with 16 bases between. Germline lookup yields CDR1 SGHTA and CDR2 FQGNSA. This CDR3 reads CASIRGEGGEQYF. CDR3 DNA sequence: TGTGCCAGCATTAGAGGAGAAGGAGGCGAGCAGTACTTC. The variable domain in full, completed from reference TRBV7-2 and TRBJ2-7, reads GAGVSQSPSNKVTEKGKDVELRCDPISGHTALYWYRQSLGQGLEFLIYFQGNSAPDKSGLPSDRFSAERTGGSVSTLTIQRTQQEDSAVYLCASIRGEGGEQYFGPGTRLTVT.

The chain links TRBV4-3 to TRBJ1-1; 7 nucleotides agree with TRBD1. The length of the CDR3 is 15 residues. V dropped 3 bases and J dropped 3; count of bases not matched to a gene: 7. Germline V gene lookup returns CDR1 LGHNA and CDR2 YSLEER. CDR3 sequence reads: CASSQADRDHTEAFF. The DNA for the CDR3 is TGCGCCAGCAGCCAGGCTGACAGGGACCACACTGAAGCTTTCTTT.

The genes are TRBV28 and TRBJ2-7; 9 bases agree with TRBD1. V trimming: 1 base; J trimming: 3 bases; junction bases outside the gene matches: 10. CDR3 length: 17 residues. CDR1 and CDR2 from the germline V gene are MDHEN and SYDVKM. In nucleotides, the CDR3 is TGTGCCAGCAGTTTATCCGGGACAGGGACCTCTCTCTACGAGCAGTACTTC. Translating gives CASSLSGTGTSLYEQYF.

The rearrangement uses TRBV6-5 and TRBJ1-1; D ambiguous. In germline, CDR1 is MNHEY, CDR2 SVGAGI. The CDR3 is 15 residues long. The V and J ends lost 8 bases and 4 bases respectively, with 20 bases between them. CDR3 sequence: CASFKSQAGITEAFF. CDR3 sequence (DNA): TGTGCCAGCTTCAAGTCTCAGGCGGGGATCACTGAAGCTTTCTTT.

This clone was counted only a few times. The rearrangement links TRBV14 to TRBJ2-1; 7 bases agree with TRBD2. This CDR3 has 16 residues. Germline V gene data show CDR1 as SGHDN and CDR2 as FVKESK. The V segment lost 1 base and the J segment 1 base; nucleotides outside the gene matches: 4. DNA of the CDR3: TGTGCCAGCAGCCAAGTTGCGGGAGAATCCTACAATGAGCAGTTCTTC. Protein: CASSQVAGESYNEQFF.

This clone appeared a few times. The chain couples TRBV9 to TRBJ2-3; the D is unclear. The CDR3 has 17 amino acids. Between the trimmed V and J ends, which lost 0 bases and 2 bases, there was a span of 16 bases. Per the germline V gene, CDR1 is SGDLS and CDR2 is YYNGEE. The CDR3 DNA sequence: TGTGCCAGCAGCGTAGCTGGCTTGGCGGCCAACACAGATACGCAGTATTTT. It translates to CASSVAGLAANTDTQYF.

V is TRBV5-8 and J is TRBJ1-2; TRBD1 matches 12 bases. V lost 2 bases, J lost 4 bases, and 6 bases stayed unmatched. Germline V CDR1 and CDR2: SGHTS, YDEGEE. This CDR3 has 16 residues. The CDR3 loop reads CASSFGDRGRGYGYTF. The CDR3 DNA sequence: TGTGCCAGCAGCTTCGGGGACAGGGGGCGAGGCTATGGCTACACCTTC.